Shown below are 29 T cell receptor beta chains from a single sample sequenced in a study of post-analysis software for immune sequencing data. Incorporated into the TCR beta cDNA libraries were unique molecular identifiers, which served to reduce PCR and sequencing biases. TCRdb recomputed calls from the PCR reads with MiXCR, one row per CDR3 protein. The repertoire holds some 260,000 distinct CDR3 sequences, just over 35% seen once, with around 4.8% in the top ten. Their antigens remain unidentified. Regarding the study as a whole: A handful of TRBV segments were significantly more frequent in patients than in controls. TRBV5-6, TRBV5-1 and TRBV20-1 were among these segments.

Sequenced sample: blood. All receptors derive from a girl aged 5 to 17 with multiple sclerosis.

CDR3 sequence: CASWGQGSNTGELFF. CDR3 coding DNA: TGCGCCAGCTGGGGGCAGGGCTCGAACACCGGGGAGCTGTTTTTT. The chain couples TRBV4-1 to TRBJ2-2; TRBD1 might be the D (6 bases). This CDR3 region has 15 residues. Germline assignment: CDR1 MGHRA and CDR2 YSYEKL. The germline V and J ends were trimmed by 8 bases and 0 bases, with 13 bases remaining between them.

This clonotype has more than one count but fewer than ten. This chain links TRBV29-1 with TRBJ2-2; perhaps TRBD1 as D (7 bases). V gave up 3 bases and J gave up 6 bases, with 11 bases separating them. The CDR3 sequence is 13 residues long. In germline, CDR1 is SQVTM, CDR2 ANQGSEA. The CDR3 loop is CSVDQGGSGELFF. The CDR3 nucleotides are TGCAGCGTTGACCAGGGGGGCTCCGGGGAGCTGTTTTTT.

This clonotype turned up a few times. A read error is possible here, since a much larger clone lies one base away. V and J are TRBV9 and TRBJ2-1; either TRBD1 or TRBD2 may supply D (5 bases each). V lost 0 bases, J lost 7 bases, and 14 bases lay in between. This CDR3 is 15 amino acids long. CDR1 is SGDLS, CDR2 YYNGEE, per germline. The CDR3 sequence is CASSVGGAPSNEQFF. The CDR3 DNA reads as TGTGCCAGCAGCGTAGGAGGGGCCCCATCTAATGAGCAGTTCTTC.

This clonotype showed up many times. The V gene is TRBV18, the J gene TRBJ2-5, with D perhaps TRBD1 (5 bases). Germline values: CDR1 KGHSH, CDR2 LQKENI. CDR3 size: 16 residues. V gave up 2 bases and J gave up 4 bases, with 17 bases separating them. The CDR3 nucleotides read TGTGCCAGCTCACCATCCATATGGCAGGGTCGAGAGACCCAGTACTTC. The encoded protein is CASSPSIWQGRETQYF.

Ten or more counts support this clonotype. The CDR3, as DNA: TGCGCCAGCAGCGGCCGGGACAGGGATACGCAGTATTTT. It is translated as CASSGRDRDTQYF. The chain carries TRBV5-1 and TRBJ2-3; 8 bases align to TRBD1. After removal of 4 bases from V and 6 bases from J, the junction contained 4 bases not matched to a gene. Per germline, CDR1 SGHRS and CDR2 YFSETQ. The CDR3 spans 13 residues.

Points on this clonotype: A much larger clone differs by one base, so this may be a read error. The rearrangement uses TRBV27 and TRBJ2-5; the match to TRBD1 covers 9 bases. The CDR3 length is 15 residues. Per the germline V gene, CDR1 is MNHEY and CDR2 is SMNVEV (reference sequence). CDR3 coding DNA: TGTGCCAGCAATGGACAGGGGACGTCCCAAGGGACCCAGTACTTC. Its protein product is CASNGQGTSQGTQYF.

The V and J genes are TRBV9 and TRBJ2-5; perhaps D is TRBD1 or TRBD2 (5 bases each). Germline V CDR1 and CDR2: SGDLS, YYNGEE. The CDR3 runs 17 residues. V lost 3 bases to trimming and J lost 11 bases, with 29 bases between them. The CDR3 protein is CASSEALGIGGINEQYF. The CDR3, as DNA: TGTGCCAGCAGCGAAGCATTGGGGATTGGGGGAATCAATGAGCAGTACTTC.

This clonotype was detected ten times or more. V usage is TRBV6-1 and J usage is TRBJ2-3; D perhaps matches TRBD2 (6 bases). CDR3 length: 15 amino acids. The V end lost 1 base, the J end lost 6 bases, and 14 bases lay between the germline ends. The germline gives CDR1 MNHNS, CDR2 SASEGT. CDR3 protein: CASSEDGGLADTQYF. In DNA form, the CDR3 reads TGTGCCAGCAGTGAAGATGGAGGGTTGGCGGATACGCAGTATTTT.

This clonotype was recorded many times. J is TRBJ2-7 and V is TRBV14; 12 nucleotides align to TRBD1. The junction had 3 bases not matched to a gene; V was cut back by 4 bases and J by 5 bases. Germline assignment: CDR1 SGHDN and CDR2 FVKESK. The CDR3 sequence is 14 residues long. CDR3 amino acids: CASSRGTGGDEQYF. CDR3 bases: TGTGCCAGCAGCCGAGGGACAGGGGGCGACGAGCAGTACTTC.

Notes on this clonotype: A much larger clonotype is one base distant, so this may be a read error. V is TRBV5-1 and J is TRBJ2-5, with a weak D call TRBD1 (5 bases). The J call may be incorrect, as the DNA end agrees better with TRBJ2-7. The germline gives CDR1 SGHRS, CDR2 YFSETQ. This CDR3 has 12 residues. CDR3 residues: CASSLEGFEQYF. As DNA, the CDR3 is TGCGCCAGCAGCTTGGAGGGGTTCGAGCAGTACTTC.

This clonotype was counted only a few times. The chain uses TRBV7-3 and TRBJ2-1; 7 bases match TRBD1. The CDR3 is 15 residues long. V lost 5 bases, J lost 9 bases, and 13 bases stayed unmatched. Germline-derived CDR1 and CDR2 are SGHTA and FQGTGA. In DNA form, the CDR3 reads TGTGCCAGCAGCCCAGTAACAGGGGCTCGTGGTGAGCAGTTCTTC. Translated, it gives CASSPVTGARGEQFF.

V and J are TRBV10-3 and TRBJ1-6, with D unclear. Trimming took off 8 bases at V and 8 bases at J, with 13 bases between the two ends. CDR1 and CDR2 (germline): ENHRY, SYGVKD. This CDR3 region has 13 residues. CDR3: CAIGPGSDSPLHF. For the CDR3, the DNA is TGTGCCATCGGACCGGGATCTGATTCACCCCTCCACTTT.

The chain uses TRBV20-1 and TRBJ2-4; D call uncertain. The J call may be incorrect, as the DNA end agrees better with TRBJ2-7. CDR3 length: 14 residues. Per the germline V gene, CDR1 is DFQATT and CDR2 is SNEGSKA (reference sequence). The CDR3 is CSARVNTESDEQYF. As DNA, the CDR3 is TGCAGTGCTAGAGTAAACACGGAATCCGACGAGCAGTACTTC.

This clonotype was seen a handful of times. The gene calls are TRBV5-5 and TRBJ2-5; D remains unclear. The J call is doubtful: the DNA matches TRBJ2-7 better. The germline V gene has CDR1 SGHKS and CDR2 YYEKEE (reference sequence). This CDR3 is 14 amino acids long. The CDR3 sequence: CASSGPESSYEQYF. In DNA, the CDR3 is TGTGCCAGCAGCGGTCCCGAATCCTCCTACGAGCAGTACTTC.

This clonotype was observed at least ten times. The chain uses TRBV5-1 and TRBJ1-2; 9 bases are shared with TRBD1. CDR3 length: 14 amino acids. Germline CDR1 is SGHRS and CDR2 is YFSETQ. After removal of 4 bases from V and 4 bases from J, the junction contained 5 bases not matched to a gene. DNA for the CDR3: TGCGCCAGCAGCCCCGACAGGGGGGGCTATGGCTACACCTTC. Translation gives CASSPDRGGYGYTF.

This clonotype was counted a few times. This chain uses TRBV7-8 with TRBJ2-1, with 8 bases aligning to TRBD2. The length of the CDR3 is 17 residues. CDR1 is SGHVS and CDR2 is FQNEAQ in the germline V gene. Trimming at V came to 0 bases and at J to 6 bases, leaving 10 bases not matched to a gene. DNA for the CDR3: TGTGCCAGCAGCTTAGCCGAAAGAGCGGGGGCCCCCAATGAGCAGTTCTTC. It specifies CASSLAERAGAPNEQFF.

Notes on this clonotype: As the CDR3 is not closed by the conserved phenylalanine or tryptophan, this likely results from a read error. The V call is TRBV18, the J call TRBJ2-5, with TRBD1 matching 8 bases. The germline CDR1 and CDR2 sequences are KGHSH and LQKENI. Trimming removed 2 bases from V and 2 bases from J; junction bases left unmatched: 1. This CDR3 has 14 amino acids. CDR3 region: CASSPRTGQETQYC. The CDR3 nucleotides read TGTGCCAGCTCACCAAGGACAGGGCAAGAGACCCAGTACTGC.

This clonotype was seen a handful of times. The chain links TRBV20-1 to TRBJ2-7, with TRBD2 identical over 11 bases. The V gene end was trimmed by 2 bases and the J gene end by 1 base; junction bases not matched to a gene: 7. From germline, CDR1 is DFQATT and CDR2 SNEGSKA (reference sequence). This CDR3 region has 16 residues. As DNA, the CDR3 is TGCAGTGCTAGATTAGCGGGGGGGCCCGGGTCCTACGAGCAGTACTTC. Its protein is CSARLAGGPGSYEQYF.

The V gene is TRBV27, the J gene TRBJ2-7; D assignment may be TRBD1 or TRBD2 (5 bases each). Between the trimmed V and J ends, which lost 2 bases and 9 bases, there was a span of 20 bases. This CDR3 has 15 amino acids. Germline V gives CDR1 MNHEY, CDR2 SMNVEV (reference sequence). CDR3 nucleotide sequence: TGTGCCAGCAGTTTAAGCGGCAGGGCTACCGACGGGCAGTACTTC. It codes for CASSLSGRATDGQYF.

This clonotype came up many times. The rearrangement joins TRBV5-1 to TRBJ1-2; 11 bases fit TRBD1. This CDR3 has 14 residues. Per the germline V gene, CDR1 is SGHRS and CDR2 is YFSETQ. Trimming cost V 3 bases and J 3 bases; bases outside gene matches: 1. The chain's CDR3 is CASSSGQGDYGYTF. The CDR3 DNA sequence: TGCGCCAGCAGCTCGGGACAGGGGGACTATGGCTACACCTTC. The variable domain in full, with the rest retrieved from reference TRBV5-1 and TRBJ1-2, is KAGVTQTPRYLIKTRGQQVTLSCSPISGHRSVSWYQQTPGQGLQFLFEYFSETQRNKGNFPGRFSGRQFSNSRSEMNVSTLELGDSALYLCASSSGQGDYGYTFGSGTRLTVV.

This clonotype appeared many times. V gene TRBV6-6 combines with J gene TRBJ2-7, with 8 bases lining up with TRBD2. The CDR3 is 14 amino acids. V was pared by 5 bases and J by 4 bases, with 7 bases of the junction left unmatched. Germline V gene sequence: CDR1 MNHNY, CDR2 SVGAGI (reference sequence). The DNA for the CDR3 is TGTGCCAGCAGTCCCCGGGGGGGGTATTACGAGCAGTACTTC. Protein sequence: CASSPRGGYYEQYF.

The V call is TRBV5-6, the J call TRBJ1-5; the D gene is possibly TRBD1 (5 bases). The CDR3 has 18 amino acids. V dropped 2 bases and J dropped 6 bases, with 24 bases sitting between them. Germline-derived CDR1 and CDR2 are SGHDT and YYEEEE. CDR3: CASSLDIRREDGFQPQHF. DNA for the CDR3: TGTGCCAGCAGCTTAGATATCCGCAGGGAGGATGGATTTCAGCCCCAGCATTTT. The variable domain in full, with the rest retrieved from reference TRBV5-6 and TRBJ1-5, is DAGVTQSPTHLIKTRGQQVTLRCSPKSGHDTVSWYQQALGQGPQFIFQYYEEEERQRGNFPDRFSGHQFPNYSSELNVNALLLGDSALYLCASSLDIRREDGFQPQHFGDGTRLSIL.

The chain is built from TRBV28 and TRBJ2-2, with a possible D match to TRBD1 (5 bases). Germline V gene sequence: CDR1 MDHEN, CDR2 SYDVKM. V was cut by 5 bases and J by 4 bases, with 14 bases left in between. This CDR3 is 15 amino acids long. The CDR3 here is CASSPRVGSTGELFF. The CDR3 DNA follows: TGTGCCAGCAGTCCCAGGGTAGGAAGCACCGGGGAGCTGTTTTTT. Variable domain in full (rest from reference TRBV28 and TRBJ2-2): DVKVTQSSRYLVKRTGEKVFLECVQDMDHENMFWYRQDPGLGLRLIYFSYDVKMKEKGDIPEGYSVSREKKERFSLILESASTNQTSMYLCASSPRVGSTGELFFGEGSRLTVL.

This clonotype was seen at least ten times. This rearrangement joins TRBV5-1 to TRBJ2-1; 7 bases are shared with TRBD2. The V and J ends lost 4 bases and 2 bases, in that order; junction bases with no gene match: 3. Germline V gene data show CDR1 as SGHRS and CDR2 as YFSETQ. The CDR3 length is 14 residues. CDR3 nucleotides: TGCGCCAGCAGCCGCGCGGGGGCCTACAATGAGCAGTTCTTC. Residues: CASSRAGAYNEQFF.

A note on this clonotype: A much larger clone is a single base away; this may be a read error. The V call is TRBV9, the J call TRBJ1-2; unclear D gene. The germline V gene has CDR1 SGDLS and CDR2 YYNGEE. The V end lost 3 bases, the J end lost 4 bases, and 13 bases lay between the germline ends. The length of the CDR3 is 14 residues. This CDR3 reads CASSGRGLSYGYTF. The DNA of the CDR3 is TGTGCCAGCAGCGGCCGAGGCCTCAGCTATGGCTACACCTTC.

This clonotype was detected ten times or more. The genes are TRBV27 and TRBJ1-4; tentative D call: TRBD1 (6 bases). The CDR3 spans 16 residues. Per germline, CDR1 MNHEY and CDR2 SMNVEV (reference sequence). The V gene lost 5 bases and the J gene lost 1 base, with 14 bases spanning the gap. CDR3 sequence reads: CASSPPGGLTNEKLFF. The CDR3 DNA is TGTGCCAGCAGTCCGCCCGGGGGGCTAACTAATGAAAAACTGTTTTTT.

A note on this clonotype: A much larger clonotype is one base distant, so this may be a read error. This sequence joins TRBV20-1 and TRBJ2-1; TRBD2 agrees at 9 bases. Germline loops: CDR1 DFQATT, CDR2 SNEGSKA (reference sequence). V was pared by 0 bases and J by 6 bases, with 6 bases of the junction left unmatched. This CDR3 spans 15 amino acids. The CDR3 coding sequence is TGCAGTGCTAGAGATCCAGCGGGGGGCTGCAATGAGCAGTTCTTC. Translated: CSARDPAGGCNEQFF.

The chain carries TRBV7-4 and TRBJ2-7; 7 nucleotides align to TRBD2. Germline V gene sequence: CDR1 SGHVT, CDR2 SQSDAQ. After removal of 5 bases from V and 7 bases from J, the junction contained 11 bases not matched to a gene. CDR3 length equals 14 residues. The CDR3 protein is CASSVETSIDEQYF. CDR3 nucleotides: TGTGCCAGCAGCGTAGAGACTAGCATCGATGAGCAGTACTTC.

This clonotype showed up many times. This chain uses TRBV7-2 with TRBJ1-1; no clear D. The ends were cut back, 7 bases at V and 0 bases at J, with 12 bases in the middle. Germline V gives CDR1 SGHTA, CDR2 FQGNSA. The CDR3 covers 14 residues. This CDR3 is CASTRREMNTEAFF. Here the CDR3 DNA reads TGTGCCAGCACCAGGAGGGAGATGAACACTGAAGCTTTCTTT.